These 5 T cell receptor beta chains were sequenced from one sample in a study of memory CD4+ T cells and cytomegalovirus serostatus. This table comes from immunoSEQ multiplex PCR, and its TCRdb copy is limited to in-frame clones, with some not included. The profile covers about 64,000 clones, with roughly four fifths appearing a single time and 0.88% taken by the ten largest. The sort gate was single viable CD3+CD4+CD8-CD45RO+ cells for memory CD4+ T cells. Source material: memory CD4+ T cells from blood. All receptors come from an adult in good health and CMV-seronegative.

The chain has TRBV6-6 and TRBJ1-1; 8 bases align to TRBD1. CDR3 length: 14 residues. The germline gives CDR1 MNHNY, CDR2 SVGAGI (reference sequence). Trimming at V came to 5 bases and at J to 3 bases, leaving 5 bases not matched to a gene. CDR3 in DNA: TGTGCCAGCAGTCACGGACAGGGTGACACTGAAGCTTTCTTT. Amino acids: CASSHGQGDTEAFF.

This clone was seen more than once but under ten times. The chain uses TRBV5-5 and TRBJ1-4, with 12 bases that match TRBD1. Germline values: CDR1 SGHKS, CDR2 YYEKEE (reference sequence). Trimming took 1 base from V and 0 from J; bases not matched to a gene: 10. This CDR3 contains 20 residues. The CDR3 sequence is CASSLLPGDRGLATNEKLFF. The CDR3 nucleotides are TGTGCCAGCAGCTTGCTCCCTGGGGACAGGGGGCTTGCAACTAATGAAAAACTGTTTTTT. The whole variable domain, remainder taken from reference TRBV5-5 and TRBJ1-4, is DAGVTQSPTHLIKTRGQQVTLRCSPISGHKSVSWYQQVLGQGPQFIFQYYEKEERGRGNFPDRFSARQFPNYSSELNVNALLLGDSALYLCASSLLPGDRGLATNEKLFFGSGTQLSVL.

V and J are TRBV5-4 and TRBJ1-2, with a tentative D call TRBD1 (5 bases). V gave up 4 bases and J gave up 9 bases, with 16 bases separating them. Germline V CDR1 and CDR2: SGHNT, YYREEE (reference sequence). The CDR3 is 13 residues long. CDR3 bases: TGTGCCAGCAGCCAATCCATCAGGGAAAGCTACACCTTC. Its protein is CASSQSIRESYTF.

CDR3 coding DNA: TGCAGCGTTGGTCAGGGCGGCTACGAGCAGTACTTC. Its protein product is CSVGQGGYEQYF. This chain connects TRBV29-1 to TRBJ2-7; weak D call: TRBD1 (5 bases). The CDR3 runs 12 residues. CDR1 SQVTM and CDR2 ANQGSEA come from the germline V gene. V dropped 4 bases and J dropped 3 bases, with 10 bases sitting between them.

This clone came up a few times. V and J are TRBV6-5 and TRBJ2-1, with 12 bases fitting TRBD2. Germline CDR1 and CDR2: MNHEY and SVGAGI. The CDR3 consists of 16 residues. Losses at the gene ends were 4 bases for V and 5 bases for J; bases not matched to a gene: 6. DNA for the CDR3: TGTGCCAGCAGTTCCCTACGACTAGCGGGAGACAATGAGCAGTTCTTC. It codes for CASSSLRLAGDNEQFF.